What follows is one T cell receptor (beta chain) and its context. TCRdb's table, derived via immunoSEQ multiplex PCR, lists solely in-frame clones and lacks some. The sample has 150,000 to 250,000 clones; 65% to 90% are singletons. This sample was included in a study of cytomegalovirus exposure and HLA in healthy donors. The length of the CDR3 is 14 residues. The V end lost 5 bases, the J end lost 8 bases, and 18 bases lay between the germline ends. CDR1 is SNHLY, CDR2 FYNNEI, per germline. The source is a woman aged 25 to 45 in good health and CMV-seropositive. The J gene is TRBJ1-2, the V gene TRBV2; TRBD1 might be the D (6 bases). Sequencing input: PBMCs. The CDR3 region is CASSPDQGSMGYTF. CDR3 sequence (DNA): TGTGCCAGCAGTCCCGACCAGGGGTCTATGGGCTACACCTTC.